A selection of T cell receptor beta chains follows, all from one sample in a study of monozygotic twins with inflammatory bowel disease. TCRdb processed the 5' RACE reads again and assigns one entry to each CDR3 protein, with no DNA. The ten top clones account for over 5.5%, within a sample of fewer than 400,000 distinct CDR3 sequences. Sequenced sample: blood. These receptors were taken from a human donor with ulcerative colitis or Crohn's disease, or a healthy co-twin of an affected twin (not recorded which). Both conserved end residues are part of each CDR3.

cdr3_aa: CASSLRGNDYEQYF
v_call: TRBV5-6
j_call: TRBJ2-7

cdr3_aa: CASSLRRESPEQYF
v_call: TRBV7-8
j_call: TRBJ2-7

cdr3_aa: CASSRGQRAYNEQFF
v_call: TRBV12-3/TRBV12-4
j_call: TRBJ2-1

cdr3_aa: CASGRTVNTEAFF
v_call: TRBV7-2
j_call: TRBJ1-1

cdr3_aa: CASSSLRGKGTHYEQYF
v_call: TRBV28
j_call: TRBJ2-7

cdr3_aa: CAGSLGGAKNIQYF
v_call: TRBV28
j_call: TRBJ2-4

cdr3_aa: CASSGGSGGAYEQYF
v_call: TRBV2
j_call: TRBJ2-7

cdr3_aa: CATSDSSTGRSTEAFF
v_call: TRBV24-1
j_call: TRBJ1-1

cdr3_aa: CASSLAAWGEQFF
v_call: TRBV7-9
j_call: TRBJ2-1

cdr3_aa: CASSSAMYWYGYTF
v_call: TRBV12-3/TRBV12-4
j_call: TRBJ1-2

cdr3_aa: CAWTTSGTSYEQYF
v_call: TRBV30
j_call: TRBJ2-7

cdr3_aa: CASSLVPPRNEQFF
v_call: TRBV7-2
j_call: TRBJ2-1

cdr3_aa: CASSLEIRGQPQHF
v_call: TRBV7-2
j_call: TRBJ1-5

cdr3_aa: CASSYHRPADNEQFF
v_call: TRBV4-3
j_call: TRBJ2-1

cdr3_aa: CASSPKIGDTEAFF
v_call: TRBV27
j_call: TRBJ1-1

cdr3_aa: CSARGVQSTEAFF
v_call: TRBV20-1
j_call: TRBJ1-1

cdr3_aa: CASSGGGTLMNTEAFF
v_call: TRBV7-2
j_call: TRBJ1-1

cdr3_aa: CASSLRFGAANYGYTF
v_call: TRBV12-3/TRBV12-4
j_call: TRBJ1-2

cdr3_aa: CATSPRTGSYEQYF
v_call: TRBV15
j_call: TRBJ2-7

cdr3_aa: CASSQRDNSYNSPLHF
v_call: TRBV4-1
j_call: TRBJ1-6

cdr3_aa: CASSLAPSGTSVYNEQFF
v_call: TRBV7-4
j_call: TRBJ2-1

cdr3_aa: CAWSVGTTQYF
v_call: TRBV30
j_call: TRBJ2-5

cdr3_aa: CASGVPLAGDAYF
v_call: TRBV12-3/TRBV12-4
j_call: TRBJ2-3

cdr3_aa: CASSPQGAGRRTEAFF
v_call: TRBV18
j_call: TRBJ1-1

cdr3_aa: CASSSVSKETQYF
v_call: TRBV11-1
j_call: TRBJ2-5

cdr3_aa: CASSVPGPGVNEQFF
v_call: TRBV2
j_call: TRBJ2-1

cdr3_aa: CASAGLGDYVAKNIQYF
v_call: TRBV19
j_call: TRBJ2-4

cdr3_aa: CASSLAYRGRRTSGANVLTF
v_call: TRBV5-1
j_call: TRBJ2-6

cdr3_aa: CASSPDRGFALEQYF
v_call: TRBV9
j_call: TRBJ2-7

cdr3_aa: CASRGGSYEQYF
v_call: TRBV28
j_call: TRBJ2-7

cdr3_aa: CASSRDFPSYEQYF
v_call: TRBV7-2
j_call: TRBJ2-7

cdr3_aa: CASSQDSTSFVHEQYF
v_call: TRBV3-1
j_call: TRBJ2-7

cdr3_aa: CASSMTPGWNQPQHF
v_call: TRBV19
j_call: TRBJ1-5

cdr3_aa: CASSLKDSRQEAFF
v_call: TRBV19
j_call: TRBJ1-1

cdr3_aa: CASSSPGGASGELFF
v_call: TRBV28
j_call: TRBJ2-2

cdr3_aa: CASSIIGTGDNEQFF
v_call: TRBV28
j_call: TRBJ2-1

cdr3_aa: CASSQTGAYNEQFF
v_call: TRBV12-3/TRBV12-4
j_call: TRBJ2-1

cdr3_aa: CSADGLAGGLRDEQFF
v_call: TRBV20-1
j_call: TRBJ2-1

cdr3_aa: CASSRVVDTNYEQYF
v_call: TRBV7-2
j_call: TRBJ2-7

cdr3_aa: CASSHTGVSDTQYF
v_call: TRBV7-9
j_call: TRBJ2-3

cdr3_aa: CASSMQPGGASPLHF
v_call: TRBV7-2
j_call: TRBJ1-6

cdr3_aa: CASSYDRTLNEQFF
v_call: TRBV5-1
j_call: TRBJ2-1

cdr3_aa: CASSRDRNSPLHF
v_call: TRBV28
j_call: TRBJ1-6

cdr3_aa: CASSQDLTRLAVRTEQFF
v_call: TRBV4-1
j_call: TRBJ2-1

cdr3_aa: CASSFYPAGGYNNGELFF
v_call: TRBV12-3/TRBV12-4
j_call: TRBJ2-2

cdr3_aa: CASSKELIGGPGDGELFF
v_call: TRBV21-1
j_call: TRBJ2-2

cdr3_aa: CASSLERADQFF
v_call: TRBV12-3/TRBV12-4
j_call: TRBJ2-1

cdr3_aa: CSARDLRGNTDTQYF
v_call: TRBV20-1
j_call: TRBJ2-3

cdr3_aa: CASSLTSTSYEQYF
v_call: TRBV5-1
j_call: TRBJ2-7

cdr3_aa: CASSPDTGLAGIEQYF
v_call: TRBV5-1
j_call: TRBJ2-7

cdr3_aa: CASSLVGEDYEQYF
v_call: TRBV7-9
j_call: TRBJ2-7

cdr3_aa: CSEGASNTQYF
v_call: TRBV20-1
j_call: TRBJ2-3

cdr3_aa: CATGLGNEQYF
v_call: TRBV24-1
j_call: TRBJ2-7

cdr3_aa: CAISEQLNEQFF
v_call: TRBV10-3
j_call: TRBJ2-1

cdr3_aa: CAWTKRGNTQYF
v_call: TRBV30
j_call: TRBJ2-3

cdr3_aa: CASSSGTGSYGYTF
v_call: TRBV5-1
j_call: TRBJ1-2

cdr3_aa: CASSLASGRAQYNEQFF
v_call: TRBV7-2
j_call: TRBJ2-1

cdr3_aa: CAISSPQAGTGNYEQYF
v_call: TRBV10-3
j_call: TRBJ2-7